This T cell receptor (beta chain) stems from a study of identical twins. This clonotype was seen a few times. What it recognizes is unknown. Study results and limitations: The analysis was cross-sectional rather than longitudinal within donors. Among out-of-frame alpha sequences shared by twins, low generation probability occurred in excess. While abundant cord blood beta clonotypes carried fewer insertions, memory repertoires showed no such pattern.

TCRdb processed the 5' RACE reads anew with MiXCR; each CDR3 protein has one entry. This sample has about 700,000 distinct CDR3 sequences, with around 6% found just once. The V end was cut by 4 bases, the J end by 7 bases, with 13 bases between. The CDR3 is made up of 13 amino acids. The TCR originated in a man aged 18-30 years in good health. The chain couples TRBV12-3 or TRBV12-4 to TRBJ1-2; D uncertain. The material sequenced was naive T cells sorted from blood. The CDR3 protein is CASSSGPGSGYTF. In nucleotides, the CDR3 is TGTGCCAGCAGTTCTGGACCTGGTTCTGGCTACACCTTC.